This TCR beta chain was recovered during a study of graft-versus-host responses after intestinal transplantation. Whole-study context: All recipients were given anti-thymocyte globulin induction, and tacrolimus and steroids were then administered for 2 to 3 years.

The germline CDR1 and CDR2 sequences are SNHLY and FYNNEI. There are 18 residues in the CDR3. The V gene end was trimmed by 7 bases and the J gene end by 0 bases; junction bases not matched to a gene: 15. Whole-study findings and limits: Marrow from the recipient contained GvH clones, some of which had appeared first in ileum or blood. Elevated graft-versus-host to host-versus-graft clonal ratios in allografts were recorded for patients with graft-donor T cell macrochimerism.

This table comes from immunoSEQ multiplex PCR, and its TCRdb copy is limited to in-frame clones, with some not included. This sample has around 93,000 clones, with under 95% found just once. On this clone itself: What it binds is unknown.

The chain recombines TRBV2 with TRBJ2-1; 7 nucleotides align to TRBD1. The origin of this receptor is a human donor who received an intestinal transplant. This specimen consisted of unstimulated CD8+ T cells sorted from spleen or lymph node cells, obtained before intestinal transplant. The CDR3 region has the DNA TGTGCCAGCAAAAAAGGGGACAGTCATACGAGCTCCTACAATGAGCAGTTCTTC. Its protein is CASKKGDSHTSSYNEQFF.